This T cell receptor (beta chain) was found in a study of blood T cell repertoires in COVID-19. Turning to the study itself: The origin of the acute and convalescent COVID-19 samples was the United States, Italy and Spain. T cells, B-cell-depleted T cells, or PBMCs provided the cDNA or gDNA that served as material.

Clones were read by immunoSEQ multiplex PCR, and TCRdb kept only the in-frame ones, dropping some. The sample has 150,000 or so clones; about 80% are singletons. Those who participated ranged in age from about 18 to 89 years and resided in 20 to 30 US areas. Self-reported history from a screening survey and questionnaire set each donor's cohort. The V gene's germline CDR1 is SQVTM and CDR2 ANQGSEA. The CDR3 runs to 12 residues. Trimming stripped 7 bases from V and 5 bases from J, with 12 bases between. The sample taken for sequencing was PBMCs or T cells enriched from blood (not recorded which). This chain connects TRBV29-1 to TRBJ2-1; D possibly corresponds to TRBD1 (5 bases). The clonotype was recovered from a woman aged 50 to 65 who had recovered from COVID-19. DNA of the CDR3: TGCAGCGGGGGCCAGGTGAACAATGAGCAGTTCTTC. The encoded protein is CSGGQVNNEQFF.